This T cell receptor beta chain was documented in a study of blood T cell repertoires in COVID-19. This clone has only one observation. In the original workflow: Amplified reference gene primers provided the basis for estimating nucleated cell counts. Method: immunoSEQ multiplex PCR; TCRdb's copy keeps in-frame clones and lacks some. The V and J calls and clone size are taken from that table; D and trimming were inferred from the DNA. The sample has tens of thousands of clones, roughly 89% seen once. Trimming removed 3 bases at V and 0 bases at J, with 15 bases between. This CDR3 contains 17 residues. The germline gives CDR1 SGHRS, CDR2 YFSETQ. In terms of age and location, participants ranged from roughly 18 to 89 years and lived in about two dozen US areas.

This sequence was found in a woman in her 50s with acute COVID-19. Sequenced sample: PBMCs or T cells enriched from blood (not recorded which). The chain combines TRBV5-1 with TRBJ1-4, with a tentative D call TRBD1 (5 bases). The CDR3 sequence: CASSYERDSSTNEKLFF. The CDR3 nucleotides read TGCGCCAGCAGCTATGAACGAGACAGTTCAACTAATGAAAAACTGTTTTTT.